This T cell receptor beta chain originates from a study of shared clonotypes between healthy human individuals. Study-level results: Naive CD4 clonotypes overlapped across a few donors at approximately 5.3%.

On this clone: Its antigen is currently unknown.

Everyone who donated was a Caucasian adult who lived in Nashville, Tennessee. Naive CD45RA+ and memory CD45RA-negative subsets were split from CD4+ cells. The assay was carried out at the deep level. Only in-frame clones appear in the TCRdb table, and some are missing; sequencing was by immunoSEQ multiplex PCR. The sample carries 2 million to 2.5 million clones, approximately 93% recorded once. The sample consisted of naive CD4+ T cells from PBMCs. Subset in this sample: CD45RA+ positively selected. This TCR was recovered from a young man in good health. Some clones in this sample may be carry-over from other donors' samples.

The CDR3 sequence: CASSVDSGGNQPQHF. CDR3 bases: TGTGCCAGCAGCGTAGACAGTGGGGGCAATCAGCCCCAGCATTTT. The rearrangement links TRBV9 to TRBJ1-5, with D unclear. CDR3 length: 15 residues. Germline V lookup: CDR1 SGDLS, CDR2 YYNGEE. V was shortened by 0 bases and J by 2 bases, with 9 bases between the two germline ends.